The 17 T cell receptor beta chains listed next were all sequenced from one sample in a study of cytomegalovirus exposure and HLA in healthy donors. PCR amplification relied on 60 Vbeta primers (plus 13 Jbeta primers). Profiling relied on immunoSEQ multiplex PCR, and the TCRdb table lists in-frame clones only, not all of them. The sample records about 100,000 clones, 60% to 80% being singletons. Source material: PBMCs. These receptors came from a man in his forties or fifties in good health and CMV-seropositive.

The J gene is TRBJ1-2, the V gene TRBV5-1, with 8 bases matching TRBD1. Per the germline V gene, CDR1 is SGHRS and CDR2 is YFSETQ. The V gene end was trimmed by 0 bases and the J gene end by 9 bases; junction bases not matched to a gene: 7. This CDR3 spans 14 amino acids. CDR3 DNA: TGCGCCAGCAGCTTGGAAGGACAGGGTACAAGCTACACCTTC. It yields the protein CASSLEGQGTSYTF.

The chain links TRBV5-1 to TRBJ2-5, with D tentatively TRBD2 (6 bases). V gave up 0 bases and J gave up 5 bases, with 11 bases separating them. The CDR3 has 14 residues. Per germline, CDR1 SGHRS and CDR2 YFSETQ. The CDR3 here is CASSLGERGETQYF. CDR3 sequence (DNA): TGCGCCAGCAGCTTGGGTGAACGGGGGGAGACCCAGTACTTC.

V usage is TRBV11-2 and J usage is TRBJ2-7; a possible D gene is TRBD2 (7 bases). Trimming removed 1 base from V and 2 bases from J, with 9 bases in between. CDR1 and CDR2 (germline): SGHAT, FQNNGV. This CDR3 region has 14 residues. In DNA, the CDR3 is TGTGCCAGCAGCTTAGGGGGGGGGCCCTACGAGCAGTACTTC. It yields the protein CASSLGGGPYEQYF.

The gene calls are TRBV6-5 and TRBJ2-7; a possible D gene is TRBD2 (6 bases). The V end was cut by 0 bases, the J end by 3 bases, with 12 bases between. The CDR3 covers 15 residues. CDR1 and CDR2 (germline): MNHEY, SVGAGI. DNA of the CDR3: TGTGCCAGCAGTTACTCCCCTAGCGCTATCTACGAGCAGTACTTC. It translates to CASSYSPSAIYEQYF.

The chain links TRBV27 to TRBJ1-5; D not certain. Trimming took 3 bases from V and 1 from J, leaving 7 bases between them. CDR3 length: 14 residues. Germline values: CDR1 MNHEY, CDR2 SMNVEV (reference sequence). The CDR3 DNA is TGTGCCAGCAGTTTCCGCAGAAGCAATCAGCCCCAGCATTTT. It codes for CASSFRRSNQPQHF.

The chain joins TRBV5-4 to TRBJ2-7, with a possible D match to TRBD2 (7 bases). CDR3 length equals 17 residues. V shed 2 bases and J shed 3 bases, with 21 bases lying between them. In germline, CDR1 is SGHNT, CDR2 YYREEE (reference sequence). The CDR3 DNA reads TGTGCCAGCAGCTTCCCCGGGGGCGGGAGACTTAGCTACGAGCAGTACTTC. It codes for CASSFPGGGRLSYEQYF.

The chain uses TRBV5-6 and TRBJ2-3; 9 positions agree with TRBD2. The CDR3 runs to 15 residues. The germline gives CDR1 SGHDT, CDR2 YYEEEE. Trimming took 4 bases from V and 4 from J; bases not matched to a gene: 7. CDR3 in DNA: TGTGCCAGCAGCCATGAAATAGCGGGAGCAGATACGCAGTATTTT. This sequence encodes CASSHEIAGADTQYF.

V gene TRBV4-1 combines with J gene TRBJ2-5; D possibly corresponds to TRBD1 (5 bases). The length of the CDR3 is 18 residues. V dropped 4 bases and J dropped 4 bases, with 25 bases sitting between them. CDR1 is MGHRA, CDR2 YSYEKL, per germline. CDR3 region: CASSPRPPSIGVGETQYF. CDR3 DNA: TGCGCCAGCAGCCCTCGACCACCTTCCATAGGGGTAGGAGAGACCCAGTACTTC.

The chain carries TRBV30 and TRBJ2-5; TRBD2 matches at 15 bases. In germline, CDR1 is GTSNPN, CDR2 SVGIG (reference sequence). After removal of 1 base from V and 4 bases from J, the junction contained 1 base not matched to a gene. CDR3 size: 15 residues. The CDR3 DNA reads TGTGCCTGGAGTGGGGGACTAGCGGGAGGAGAGACCCAGTACTTC. It yields the protein CAWSGGLAGGETQYF.

The CDR3 DNA follows: TGTGCCATCAGAGGTTCGGGGGGAACTAATGAAAAACTGTTTTTT. Translating gives CAIRGSGGTNEKLFF. The genes are TRBV10-3 and TRBJ1-4; D is possibly TRBD1 (5 bases). The CDR3 runs to 15 residues. Trimming stripped 6 bases from V and 1 base from J, with 12 bases between. From germline, CDR1 is ENHRY and CDR2 SYGVKD.

V and J are TRBV2 and TRBJ2-3; maybe TRBD2 (6 bases). The CDR3 is made up of 15 amino acids. Germline V gene lookup returns CDR1 SNHLY and CDR2 FYNNEI. Trimming shortened V by 1 base and J by 0 bases, and 8 bases separated the two germline ends. The CDR3: CASSEGAGSTDTQYF. The CDR3 DNA is TGTGCCAGCAGTGAAGGAGCGGGTAGCACAGATACGCAGTATTTT.

This clone was counted only a few times. This chain links TRBV7-9 with TRBJ1-5; 8 bases map to TRBD1. There are 15 residues in the CDR3. From germline, CDR1 is SEHNR and CDR2 FQNEAQ (reference sequence). Trimming cost V 5 bases and J 4 bases; bases outside gene matches: 7. The CDR3 DNA is TGTGCCAGCAGCCCTGACAGGGGCCCTAATCAGCCCCAGCATTTT. Its protein product is CASSPDRGPNQPQHF.

This clone showed up just a few times. This rearrangement joins TRBV2 to TRBJ1-1; D uncertain. Trimming stripped 3 bases from V and 1 base from J, with 12 bases between. The CDR3 totals 15 residues. Germline V lookup: CDR1 SNHLY, CDR2 FYNNEI. CDR3 DNA: TGTGCCAGCAGTGAGAGGGCAGGAACGAACACTGAAGCTTTCTTT. Translated, it gives CASSERAGTNTEAFF.

The rearrangement uses TRBV2 and TRBJ2-1, with a possible D match to TRBD1 (5 bases). The CDR3 is 15 amino acids. V was clipped by 8 bases and J by 2 bases, with 16 bases between them. From germline, CDR1 is SNHLY and CDR2 FYNNEI. Here the CDR3 reads CASAHPGRTYNEQFF. The CDR3 DNA reads TGTGCCAGCGCTCACCCAGGGCGTACCTACAATGAGCAGTTCTTC.

This clone has just a few counts. The chain couples TRBV30 to TRBJ1-2; a weak D match, TRBD1 (5 bases). CDR1 is GTSNPN, CDR2 SVGIG, per germline (reference sequence). Trimming left V 0 bases short and J 3 bases short, with 14 bases between. The CDR3 consists of 15 residues. CDR3 in amino acids: CAWSVARAGDYGYTF. In DNA, the CDR3 is TGTGCCTGGAGTGTAGCCAGGGCTGGGGACTATGGCTACACCTTC.

The chain has TRBV6-5 and TRBJ2-2; D is ambiguous. The CDR3 is 14 residues long. V was trimmed by 5 bases and J by 0 bases, leaving 7 bases between them. CDR1 is MNHEY and CDR2 is SVGAGI in the germline V gene. DNA for the CDR3: TGTGCCAGCAGTCGAACAGCGAACACCGGGGAGCTGTTTTTT. Protein: CASSRTANTGELFF.

This clone appeared once. The chain employs TRBV7-9 and TRBJ2-1; the D gene is possibly TRBD2 (6 bases). The CDR3 has 16 residues. Germline V lookup: CDR1 SEHNR, CDR2 FQNEAQ (reference sequence). Trimming shortened V by 5 bases and J by 1 base, and 15 bases separated the two germline ends. The CDR3: CASSPRTTSSYNEQFF. CDR3 DNA: TGTGCCAGCAGCCCCCGGACTACCTCGTCCTACAATGAGCAGTTCTTC.